These 30 T cell receptor beta chains share one sample of origin, sequenced in a study of regulatory T cells in long-lasting Graves disease. In building TCR beta libraries, iRepertoire HTBI primers were used together with Arm-PCR of CDR3 regions. TCRdb called the multiplex PCR reads again in MiXCR, with one record for every CDR3 protein. Here the sample spans about 620,000 distinct CDR3 sequences, under 20% being singletons. Time point described: newly diagnosed GD, antithyroid drugs for less than 3 months. Following extraction of RNA from PBMCs, that RNA was used to make the TCR library. This same sample was also taken into another study, of T cells in Graves' hyperthyroidism and ophthalmopathy.

Sequenced material: peripheral blood mononuclear cells (PBMCs), taken at new diagnosis, from a patient treated with antithyroid drugs. The receptors stem from a woman aged 25 to 39 with Graves disease.

This clonotype was seen many times. The rearrangement links TRBV10-3 to TRBJ1-4, with 7 bases that match TRBD1. CDR1 ENHRY and CDR2 SYGVKD come from the germline V gene. The CDR3 is 14 amino acids. V trimming: 6 bases; J trimming: 5 bases; junction bases outside the gene matches: 6. The CDR3 sequence is CAIRNQGGNEKLFF. Here the CDR3 DNA reads TGTGCCATCAGGAACCAGGGGGGGAATGAAAAACTGTTTTTT.

This clonotype has more than one count but fewer than ten. The chain uses TRBV20-1 and TRBJ2-1; 10 bases map to TRBD2. CDR1 DFQATT and CDR2 SNEGSKA come from the germline V gene (reference sequence). The trim removed 0 bases at V and 6 bases at J, leaving 14 bases unmatched. CDR3 length equals 18 residues. CDR3 DNA sequence: TGCAGTGCTAGAGACCCGCCCTTCGGAGCGGGAGGGTTCAATGAGCAGTTCTTC. Translation: CSARDPPFGAGGFNEQFF.

The chain recombines TRBV9 with TRBJ2-5; no reliable D call. The V end was cut by 2 bases, the J end by 5 bases, with 13 bases between. The CDR3 is 14 residues long. Germline assignment: CDR1 SGDLS and CDR2 YYNGEE. Written as DNA, the CDR3 is TGTGCCAGCAGCGTCCCAGGCACCGGGGAGACCCAGTACTTC. This gives the protein CASSVPGTGETQYF.

Ten or more counts support this clonotype. V usage is TRBV2 and J usage is TRBJ1-3; tentative D call: TRBD1 (5 bases). The CDR3 length is 13 residues. The germline V gene encodes CDR1 SNHLY and CDR2 FYNNEI. Trimming shortened V by 3 bases and J by 7 bases, and 10 bases separated the two germline ends. Here the CDR3 reads CASSEGTHNTIYF. In nucleotides, the CDR3 is TGTGCCAGCAGTGAGGGGACGCACAACACCATATATTTT.

The chain has TRBV19 and TRBJ2-7; D not resolved. CDR1 is LNHDA and CDR2 is SQIVND in the germline V gene (reference sequence). This CDR3 has 15 residues. Trimming pared 3 bases from V and 2 bases from J, leaving 14 bases between. The CDR3 here is CASSIIASRAYEQYF. The CDR3 coding sequence is TGTGCCAGTAGTATCATCGCGAGTAGGGCCTACGAGCAGTACTTC.

This clonotype was detected many times. The chain joins TRBV11-2 to TRBJ2-3; D is tentatively TRBD1 or TRBD2 (5 bases each). The V end was cut by 1 base, the J end by 4 bases, with 12 bases between. Per the germline V gene, CDR1 is SGHAT and CDR2 is FQNNGV. CDR3 length equals 15 residues. This CDR3 reads CASSLVWDLADTQYF. The CDR3 DNA follows: TGTGCCAGCAGCTTAGTATGGGACCTCGCAGATACGCAGTATTTT.

This clonotype came up a few times. A read error may explain this, as a much larger clone is one base away. The rearrangement links TRBV28 to TRBJ2-5; either TRBD1 or TRBD2 may fit D (5 bases each). Germline V gene lookup returns CDR1 MDHEN and CDR2 SYDVKM. CDR3 length: 15 residues. Trimming pared 1 base from V and 9 bases from J, leaving 18 bases between. Here the CDR3 reads CASSLFTQGMEAQYF. CDR3 sequence (DNA): TGTGCCAGCAGTTTATTTACCCAGGGTATGGAGGCCCAGTACTTC.

This clonotype has a count of ten or more. The CDR3 DNA is TGTGCCGCCGGGGACGGTGACACTGAAGCTTTCTTT. This sequence encodes CAAGDGDTEAFF. This chain connects TRBV7-9 to TRBJ1-1, with D possibly being TRBD1 (5 bases). The CDR3 length is 12 residues. The germline V gene encodes CDR1 SEHNR and CDR2 FQNEAQ (reference sequence). V was shortened by 11 bases and J by 3 bases, with 13 bases between the two germline ends. Full variable domain (rest looked up from reference TRBV7-9 and TRBJ1-1): DTGVSQNPRHKITKRGQNVTFRCDPISEHNRLYWYRQTLGQGPEFLTYFQNEAQLEKSRLLSDRFSAERPKGSFSTLEIQRTEQGDSAMYLCAAGDGDTEAFFGQGTRLTVV.

This clonotype showed up many times. The V gene is TRBV12-3 or TRBV12-4, the J gene TRBJ2-1; 8 nucleotides align to TRBD2. The CDR3 length is 15 residues. The junction had 8 bases not matched to a gene; V was cut back by 4 bases and J by 6 bases. In DNA, the CDR3 is TGTGCCAGCAGTTCCGAGCGGGAGTTTGGCAATGAGCAGTTCTTC. Its translation is CASSSEREFGNEQFF.

The sample holds many counts of this clonotype. The chain has TRBV6-1 and TRBJ1-2, with D possibly matching TRBD1 (6 bases). The V end lost 6 bases, the J end lost 3 bases, and 23 bases lay between the germline ends. CDR1 MNHNS and CDR2 SASEGT come from the germline V gene. This CDR3 spans 17 amino acids. The CDR3, as DNA: TGTGCCAGCAGGGGGGCGCGAGGAGGGGCAGTGTACTATGGCTACACCTTC. Translation gives CASRGARGGAVYYGYTF.

This clonotype occurred a few times. Here the CDR3 reads CASSRVVAGHATYEQYF. CDR3 sequence (DNA): TGTGCCAGCAGCCGCGTGGTGGCGGGACACGCGACCTACGAGCAGTACTTC. This chain uses TRBV27 with TRBJ2-7; D may correspond to TRBD1 or TRBD2 (6 bases each). From germline, CDR1 is MNHEY and CDR2 SMNVEV (reference sequence). The CDR3 consists of 17 residues. Trimming removed 6 bases from V and 2 bases from J, with 23 bases in between.

This clonotype has at least ten counts. V gene TRBV28 combines with J gene TRBJ2-7; 10 positions agree with TRBD1. V shed 10 bases, J shed 6 bases, and the junction held 9 bases outside the gene matches. This CDR3 spans 13 amino acids. Germline CDR1 MDHEN, CDR2 SYDVKM. The DNA of the CDR3 is TGTGCCATCCGGGACAGGGGAAGGGGCGAGCAGTACTTC. It translates to CAIRDRGRGEQYF.

The J gene is TRBJ2-5, the V gene TRBV6-1; 10 positions match TRBD2. This CDR3 spans 15 amino acids. Germline V lookup: CDR1 MNHNS, CDR2 SASEGT. The trim removed 6 bases at V and 3 bases at J, leaving 7 bases unmatched. CDR3 protein: CASRAWTSGKETQYF. CDR3 in DNA: TGTGCCAGCAGGGCGTGGACTAGCGGAAAAGAGACCCAGTACTTC.

CDR3 residues: CASSFAGHETQYF. In nucleotides, the CDR3 is TGTGCCAGCAGCTTCGCGGGCCATGAGACCCAGTACTTC. The chain has TRBV11-2 and TRBJ2-5; possibly TRBD2 for D (5 bases). V gave up 3 bases and J gave up 5 bases, with 10 bases separating them. The CDR3 covers 13 residues. Germline CDR1 and CDR2: SGHAT and FQNNGV.

The table lists this clonotype with many counts. The J gene is TRBJ1-2, the V gene TRBV7-9; D unresolved. V lost 5 bases, J lost 1 base, and 17 bases lay in between. Germline values: CDR1 SEHNR, CDR2 FQNEAQ (reference sequence). This CDR3 contains 16 residues. The CDR3 spells CASSTHQARHNYGYTF. DNA of the CDR3: TGTGCCAGCAGCACCCACCAAGCAAGACATAACTATGGCTACACCTTC.

This clonotype was counted at least ten times. This chain uses TRBV12-3 or TRBV12-4 with TRBJ1-1; 7 bases are shared with TRBD1. Trimming took 6 bases from V and 6 from J; bases not matched to a gene: 13. This CDR3 has 15 residues. Written as DNA, the CDR3 is TGTGCCAGCAGACAGACAGGGAGGCAGTTAGCTGAAGCTTTCTTT. Translated, it gives CASRQTGRQLAEAFF.

This clonotype has ten or more counts. The chain recombines TRBV27 with TRBJ1-1, with D possibly matching TRBD1 (6 bases). Trimming took 8 bases from V and 2 from J, leaving 12 bases between them. Germline V gene sequence: CDR1 MNHEY, CDR2 SMNVEV (reference sequence). The CDR3 spans 13 residues. This CDR3 reads CASRRGFNTEAFF. CDR3 nucleotides: TGTGCCAGCCGCAGGGGTTTCAACACTGAAGCTTTCTTT.

V usage is TRBV3-1 and J usage is TRBJ2-7, with 11 bases identical to TRBD1. Germline V gene lookup returns CDR1 LGHDT and CDR2 YNNKEL (reference sequence). V was pared by 1 base and J by 5 bases, with 4 bases of the junction left unmatched. The CDR3 runs 15 residues. The CDR3 loop reads CASSQAGTGGNEQYF. The CDR3 DNA reads TGTGCCAGCAGCCAAGCCGGGACAGGGGGGAACGAGCAGTACTTC.

This clonotype appeared a few times. The chain is built from TRBV30 and TRBJ1-6, with D unresolved. V was pared by 2 bases and J by 10 bases, with 6 bases between. The germline V gene has CDR1 GTSNPN and CDR2 SVGIG (reference sequence). This CDR3 spans 11 amino acids. This CDR3 reads CAWSKGSPLHF. DNA of the CDR3: TGTGCCTGGAGTAAGGGATCACCCCTCCACTTT.

This rearrangement joins TRBV9 to TRBJ2-1; weak D call: TRBD2 (5 bases). The CDR3 contains 16 residues. The germline gives CDR1 SGDLS, CDR2 YYNGEE. The V gene lost 0 bases and the J gene lost 2 bases, with 12 bases spanning the gap. This CDR3 is CASSVEDSGPYNEQFF. CDR3 DNA sequence: TGTGCCAGCAGCGTAGAGGACTCCGGACCCTACAATGAGCAGTTCTTC.

This clonotype was counted ten times or more. The chain carries TRBV20-1 and TRBJ2-7; D is perhaps TRBD1 (6 bases). CDR1 and CDR2 (germline): DFQATT, SNEGSKA (reference sequence). The CDR3 covers 12 residues. Trimming stripped 4 bases from V and 7 bases from J, with 14 bases between. The CDR3 nucleotides read TGCAGTGCTAAAAGGGACACACCAGAGCAGTACTTC. Amino acids: CSAKRDTPEQYF.

V and J are TRBV5-6 and TRBJ1-1; 9 bases map to TRBD1. V lost 3 bases, J lost 11 bases, and 8 bases stayed unmatched. The CDR3 sequence is 13 residues long. Germline-derived CDR1 and CDR2 are SGHDT and YYEEEE. The CDR3 reads CASSWGQGFEAFF. DNA of the CDR3: TGTGCCAGCAGCTGGGGACAGGGATTTGAGGCTTTCTTT.

This chain links TRBV7-2 with TRBJ1-5; TRBD1 might be the D (6 bases). The CDR3 spans 15 residues. V was pared by 2 bases and J by 1 base, with 9 bases between. Germline-derived CDR1 and CDR2 are SGHTA and FQGNSA. CDR3 residues: CASSLQGMSNQPQHF. CDR3 DNA sequence: TGTGCCAGCAGCTTACAGGGGATGAGCAATCAGCCCCAGCATTTT.

Comments on this clonotype: Compared with germline, one end of the junction differs, possibly owing to a read error. The chain joins TRBV3-1 to TRBJ2-4, with 10 bases matching TRBD2. This CDR3 comprises 15 residues. Germline assignment: CDR1 LGHDT and CDR2 YNNKEL (reference sequence). CDR3 coding DNA: TGTGCCAGCGGCCAAGGGGGACTAGCGCGGAACATTCAGTACTTC. Its translation: CASGQGGLARNIQYF.

This CDR3 is CASSLGPAGNTIYF. The DNA of the CDR3 is TGTGCCAGCAGCTTAGGCCCGGCTGGAAACACCATATATTTT. The chain employs TRBV11-2 and TRBJ1-3; D gene unclear. Germline CDR1 and CDR2: SGHAT and FQNNGV. Trimming cost V 1 base and J 2 bases, with 6 bases left between them. This CDR3 region has 14 residues.

A note on this clonotype: A much larger clone differs from this one at a single base, so this may be a read error. This rearrangement joins TRBV20-1 to TRBJ2-1, with a possible D match to TRBD2 (5 bases). Per the germline V gene, CDR1 is DFQATT and CDR2 is SNEGSKA (reference sequence). Between the trimmed V and J ends, which lost 7 bases and 7 bases, there was a span of 17 bases. The CDR3 consists of 13 residues. CDR3 coding DNA: TGCAGTGTCACGGGTTCGGGGTGGAATGAGCAGTTCTTC. Protein: CSVTGSGWNEQFF.

The chain couples TRBV7-2 to TRBJ1-1; D ambiguous. This CDR3 contains 12 residues. V was cut by 5 bases and J by 4 bases, with 8 bases left in between. The germline V gene encodes CDR1 SGHTA and CDR2 FQGNSA. The CDR3 coding sequence is TGTGCCAGCAGCCCCTTCGGCACTGAAGCTTTCTTT. This encodes CASSPFGTEAFF.

This clonotype was observed a few times. V usage is TRBV20-1 and J usage is TRBJ2-7; no reliable D call. The CDR3 is 17 amino acids. Trimming removed 7 bases at V and 4 bases at J, with 29 bases between. CDR1 and CDR2 from the germline V gene are DFQATT and SNEGSKA (reference sequence). The CDR3 reads CSGTPKTDAGIGYEQYF. The CDR3 DNA reads as TGCAGTGGAACCCCTAAAACGGACGCCGGAATAGGGTACGAGCAGTACTTC.

This clonotype has only a few counts. The V and J genes are TRBV6-1 and TRBJ1-6; 7 bases are a match to TRBD1. The germline V gene has CDR1 MNHNS and CDR2 SASEGT. Losses at the gene ends were 6 bases for V and 10 bases for J; bases not matched to a gene: 9. The CDR3 length is 14 residues. This CDR3 reads CASSQGQEGSPLHF. CDR3 in DNA: TGTGCCAGCAGCCAAGGACAGGAAGGCTCACCCCTCCACTTT.

This clonotype has only a few counts. The chain joins TRBV16 to TRBJ2-7; 7 bases are a match to TRBD1. V shed 2 bases, J shed 4 bases, and the junction held 8 bases outside the gene matches. The CDR3 spans 15 residues. Germline CDR1 KGHSY, CDR2 FQNENV. The CDR3 sequence: CASSQGTGQFYEQYF. As DNA, the CDR3 is TGTGCCAGCAGCCAAGGGACGGGACAGTTTTACGAGCAGTACTTC.